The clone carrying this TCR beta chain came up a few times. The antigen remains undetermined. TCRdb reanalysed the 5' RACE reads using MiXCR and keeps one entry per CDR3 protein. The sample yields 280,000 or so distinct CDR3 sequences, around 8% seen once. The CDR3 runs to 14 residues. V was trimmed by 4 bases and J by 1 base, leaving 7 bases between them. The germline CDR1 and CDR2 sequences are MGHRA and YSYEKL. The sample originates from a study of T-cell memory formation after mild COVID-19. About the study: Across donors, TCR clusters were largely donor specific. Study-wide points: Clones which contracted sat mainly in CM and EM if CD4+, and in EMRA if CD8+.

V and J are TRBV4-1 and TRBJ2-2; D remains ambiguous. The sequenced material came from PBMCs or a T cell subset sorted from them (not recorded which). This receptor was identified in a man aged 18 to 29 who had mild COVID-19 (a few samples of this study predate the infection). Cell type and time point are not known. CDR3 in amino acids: CASSRRVNTGELFF. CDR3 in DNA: TGCGCCAGCAGCCGTCGAGTGAACACCGGGGAGCTGTTTTTT.